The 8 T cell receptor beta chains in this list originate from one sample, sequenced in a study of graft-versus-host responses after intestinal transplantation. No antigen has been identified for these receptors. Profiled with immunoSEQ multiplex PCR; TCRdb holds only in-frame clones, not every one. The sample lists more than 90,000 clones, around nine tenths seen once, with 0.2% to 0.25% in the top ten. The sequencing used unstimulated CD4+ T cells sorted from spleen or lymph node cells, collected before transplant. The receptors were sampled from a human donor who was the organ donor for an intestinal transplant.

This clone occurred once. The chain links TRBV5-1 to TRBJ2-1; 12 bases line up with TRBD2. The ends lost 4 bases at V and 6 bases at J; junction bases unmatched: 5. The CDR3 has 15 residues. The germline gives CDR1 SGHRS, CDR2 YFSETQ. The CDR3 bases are TGCGCCAGCAGCAGGACTAGCGGGATCGTCAATGAGCAGTTCTTC. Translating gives CASSRTSGIVNEQFF.

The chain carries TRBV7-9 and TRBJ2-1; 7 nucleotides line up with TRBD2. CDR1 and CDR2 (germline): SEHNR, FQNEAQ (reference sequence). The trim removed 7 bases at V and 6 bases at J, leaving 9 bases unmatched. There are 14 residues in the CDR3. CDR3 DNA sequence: TGTGCCAGCACCCTGGCGGGAGCAGTCAATGAGCAGTTCTTC. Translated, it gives CASTLAGAVNEQFF.

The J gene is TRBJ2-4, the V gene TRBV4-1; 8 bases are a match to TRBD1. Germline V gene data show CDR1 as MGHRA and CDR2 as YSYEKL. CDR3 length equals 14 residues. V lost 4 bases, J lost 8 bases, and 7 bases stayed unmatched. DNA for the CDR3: TGCGCCAGCAGCCGCCAGGGGGCGGCGGACATTCAGTACTTC. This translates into CASSRQGAADIQYF.

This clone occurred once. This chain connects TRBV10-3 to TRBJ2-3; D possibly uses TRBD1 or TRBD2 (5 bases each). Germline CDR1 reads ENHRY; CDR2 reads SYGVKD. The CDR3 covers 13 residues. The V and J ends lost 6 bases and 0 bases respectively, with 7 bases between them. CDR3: CAIRGVSTDTQYF. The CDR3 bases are TGTGCCATCAGGGGGGTCAGCACAGATACGCAGTATTTT.

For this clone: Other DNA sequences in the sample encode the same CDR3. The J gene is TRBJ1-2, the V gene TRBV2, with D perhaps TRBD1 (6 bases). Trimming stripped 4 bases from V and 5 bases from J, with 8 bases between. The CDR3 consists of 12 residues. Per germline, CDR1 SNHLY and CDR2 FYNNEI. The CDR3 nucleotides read TGTGCCAGCAGTGTAGGGGGTTATGGCTACACCTTC. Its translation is CASSVGGYGYTF.

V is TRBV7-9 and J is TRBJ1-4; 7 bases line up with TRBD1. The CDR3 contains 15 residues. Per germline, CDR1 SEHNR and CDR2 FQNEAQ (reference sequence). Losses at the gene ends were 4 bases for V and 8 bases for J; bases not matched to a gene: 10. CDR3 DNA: TGTGCCAGCAGCTCATCGGACAGGCGTGGCGAAAAACTGTTTTTT. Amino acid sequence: CASSSSDRRGEKLFF.

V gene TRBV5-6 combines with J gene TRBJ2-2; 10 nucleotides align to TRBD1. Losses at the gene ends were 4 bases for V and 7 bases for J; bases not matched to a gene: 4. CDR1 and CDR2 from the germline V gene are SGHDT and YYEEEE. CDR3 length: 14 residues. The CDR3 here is CASSDRGRIGELFF. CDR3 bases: TGTGCCAGCAGCGACAGGGGGCGTATCGGGGAGCTGTTTTTT.

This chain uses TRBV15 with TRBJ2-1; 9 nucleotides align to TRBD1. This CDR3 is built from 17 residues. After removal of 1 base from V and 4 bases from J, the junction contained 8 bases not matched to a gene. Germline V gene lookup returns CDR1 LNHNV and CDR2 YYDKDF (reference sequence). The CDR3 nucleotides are TGTGCCACCAGCAGAGCGGTCTGGGACAGGGCGTACAATGAGCAGTTCTTC. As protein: CATSRAVWDRAYNEQFF.